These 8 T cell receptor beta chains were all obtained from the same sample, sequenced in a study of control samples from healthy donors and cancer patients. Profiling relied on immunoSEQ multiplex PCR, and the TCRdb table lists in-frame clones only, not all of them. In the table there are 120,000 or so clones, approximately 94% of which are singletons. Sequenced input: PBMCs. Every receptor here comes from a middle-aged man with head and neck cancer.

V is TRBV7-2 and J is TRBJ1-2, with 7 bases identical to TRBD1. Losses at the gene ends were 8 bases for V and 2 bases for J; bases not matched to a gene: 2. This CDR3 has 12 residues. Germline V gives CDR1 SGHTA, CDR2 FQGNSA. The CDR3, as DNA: TGTGCCAGCGGCAGGGGGAACTATGGCTACACCTTC. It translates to CASGRGNYGYTF.

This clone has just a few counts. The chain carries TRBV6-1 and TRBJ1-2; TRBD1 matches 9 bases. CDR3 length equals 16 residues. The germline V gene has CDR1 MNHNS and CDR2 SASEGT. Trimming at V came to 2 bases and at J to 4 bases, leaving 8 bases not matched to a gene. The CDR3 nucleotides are TGTGCCAGCAGTGAATCGGGACAGGGACTATTCTATGGCTACACCTTC. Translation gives CASSESGQGLFYGYTF.

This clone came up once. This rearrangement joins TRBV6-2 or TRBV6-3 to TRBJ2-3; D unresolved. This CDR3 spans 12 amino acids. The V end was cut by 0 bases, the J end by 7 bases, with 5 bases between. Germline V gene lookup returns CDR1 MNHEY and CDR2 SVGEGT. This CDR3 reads CASSYSPNTQYF. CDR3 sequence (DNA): TGTGCCAGCAGTTACTCGCCCAATACGCAGTATTTT.

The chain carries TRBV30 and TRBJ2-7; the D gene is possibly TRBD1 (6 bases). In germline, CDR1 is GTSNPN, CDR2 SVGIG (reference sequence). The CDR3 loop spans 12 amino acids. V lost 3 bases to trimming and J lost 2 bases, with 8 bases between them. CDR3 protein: CAWRGATYEQYF. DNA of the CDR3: TGTGCCTGGAGGGGGGCTACCTACGAGCAGTACTTC.

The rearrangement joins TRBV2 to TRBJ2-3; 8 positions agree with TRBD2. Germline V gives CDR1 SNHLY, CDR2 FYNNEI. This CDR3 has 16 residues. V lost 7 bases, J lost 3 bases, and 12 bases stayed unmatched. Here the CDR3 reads CASTRTGVAGTDTQYF. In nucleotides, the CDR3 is TGTGCCAGCACCCGAACGGGAGTAGCGGGGACAGATACGCAGTATTTT.

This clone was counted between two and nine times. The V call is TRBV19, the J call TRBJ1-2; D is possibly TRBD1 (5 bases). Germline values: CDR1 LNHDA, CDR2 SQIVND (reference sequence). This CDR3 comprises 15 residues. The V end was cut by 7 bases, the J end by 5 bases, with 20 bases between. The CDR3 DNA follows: TGTGCCAGTAAGGTCCGGGGCGGGCCAGCTTATGGCTACACCTTC. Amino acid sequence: CASKVRGGPAYGYTF.

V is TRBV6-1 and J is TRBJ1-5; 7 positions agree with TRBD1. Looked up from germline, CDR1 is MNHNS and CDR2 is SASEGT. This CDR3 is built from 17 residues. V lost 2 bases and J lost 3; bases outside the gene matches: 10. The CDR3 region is CASSERGDRVHNQPQHF. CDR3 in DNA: TGTGCCAGCAGTGAACGAGGAGACAGGGTTCACAATCAGCCCCAGCATTTT.

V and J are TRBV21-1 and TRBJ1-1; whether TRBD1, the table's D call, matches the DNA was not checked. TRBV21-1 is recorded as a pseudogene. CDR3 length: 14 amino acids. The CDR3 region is CASRRGGACTEAFF. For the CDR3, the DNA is TGTGCCAGCAGGAGAGGGGGCGCCTGCACTGAAGCTTTCTTT.